The 8 T cell receptor beta chains listed next were all sequenced from one sample in a study of blood T cell repertoires in COVID-19. Repertoires were generated with immunoSEQ multiplex PCR, while TCRdb's copy carries only in-frame clones and drops some. The data hold over 150,000 clones, with 88% observed a single time. Input material: peripheral blood. These receptor sequences come from a man aged 30 to 45 with acute or convalescent COVID-19.

The rearrangement uses TRBV19 and TRBJ2-3; TRBD2 aligns across 10 bases. CDR3 length equals 14 residues. V lost 5 bases, J lost 4 bases, and 3 bases stayed unmatched. Germline V lookup: CDR1 LNHDA, CDR2 SQIVND (reference sequence). The CDR3 DNA reads TGTGCCAGTAGTCTTCTAGCGGGGGCAGATACGCAGTATTTT. It is translated as CASSLLAGADTQYF.

The CDR3 sequence: CASSLERMNTGELFF. CDR3 coding DNA: TGTGCCAGCAGCTTAGAGCGGATGAACACCGGGGAGCTGTTTTTT. The rearrangement joins TRBV11-2 to TRBJ2-2; no clear D gene. The CDR3 contains 15 residues. Trimming removed 0 bases at V and 1 base at J, with 6 bases between. Germline V gene data show CDR1 as SGHAT and CDR2 as FQNNGV.

The chain employs TRBV29-1 and TRBJ2-7, with TRBD2 identical over 8 bases. Trimming took 0 bases from V and 5 from J; bases not matched to a gene: 6. Germline V gives CDR1 SQVTM, CDR2 ANQGSEA. The CDR3 consists of 14 residues. The CDR3 DNA sequence: TGCAGCGTTGAAGATCGCGGGAGGAATCACGAGCAGTACTTC. It specifies CSVEDRGRNHEQYF.

This chain links TRBV27 with TRBJ2-1, with D perhaps matching TRBD2 (5 bases). V dropped 6 bases and J dropped 2 bases, with 14 bases sitting between them. The germline V gene encodes CDR1 MNHEY and CDR2 SMNVEV (reference sequence). This CDR3 is built from 15 residues. In nucleotides, the CDR3 is TGTGCCAGCAGCCCCGACGGACTTACCTACAATGAGCAGTTCTTC. This codes for CASSPDGLTYNEQFF.

The rearrangement joins TRBV7-9 to TRBJ1-6; D is uncertain. The CDR3 is 15 residues long. V gave up 1 base and J gave up 10 bases, with 14 bases separating them. Germline assignment: CDR1 SEHNR and CDR2 FQNEAQ (reference sequence). The CDR3 DNA is TGTGCCAGCAGCTTAGAAATTACTGGGAGCTCACCCCTCCACTTT. This codes for CASSLEITGSSPLHF.

The chain combines TRBV5-1 with TRBJ2-7, with D possibly being TRBD2 (6 bases). The CDR3 totals 15 residues. The V gene lost 6 bases and the J gene lost 2 bases, with 18 bases spanning the gap. Germline CDR1 is SGHRS and CDR2 is YFSETQ. CDR3 DNA sequence: TGCGCCAGCAAGCCGGGGACTTCCTATCCCTACGAGCAGTACTTC. Translation gives CASKPGTSYPYEQYF.

This clone has just one count. The chain couples TRBV2 to TRBJ1-1, with D unresolved. V gave up 4 bases and J gave up 5 bases, with 17 bases separating them. Per germline, CDR1 SNHLY and CDR2 FYNNEI. The CDR3 contains 15 residues. CDR3 sequence (DNA): TGTGCCAGCAGTGCGCTACCTCCGGGTGTTACTGAAGCTTTCTTT. It encodes CASSALPPGVTEAFF.

V usage is TRBV27 and J usage is TRBJ2-3; maybe TRBD1 (5 bases). V dropped 3 bases and J dropped 5 bases, with 12 bases sitting between them. This CDR3 is 14 amino acids long. Germline lookup yields CDR1 MNHEY and CDR2 SMNVEV (reference sequence). Written as DNA, the CDR3 is TGTGCCAGCAGTTTTACCAGGGTGGAAGATACGCAGTATTTT. Translated, it gives CASSFTRVEDTQYF.